The 32 T cell receptor beta chains presented below share a single source sample, sequenced in a study of shared clonotypes between healthy human individuals. The table came from immunoSEQ multiplex PCR; TCRdb's copy has only in-frame clones and leaves some out. Of fewer than 3 million clones listed, around 93% are singletons. Sequencing was done on a sample of naive CD4+ T cells from PBMCs. Documented subset: CD45RA+ positively selected. The receptors come from a man aged 18 to 29 in good health. Some clones in this sample may be carry-over from other donors' samples.

V usage is TRBV10-3 and J usage is TRBJ1-2; D gene unclear. Germline V lookup: CDR1 ENHRY, CDR2 SYGVKD. V was trimmed by 3 bases and J by 7 bases, leaving 15 bases between them. The CDR3 totals 14 residues. The CDR3 loop is CAISDGELLVGYTF. CDR3 coding DNA: TGTGCCATCAGTGATGGCGAATTACTAGTTGGCTACACCTTC.

J is TRBJ2-1 and V is TRBV28; 11 bases map to TRBD2. Germline V gene data show CDR1 as MDHEN and CDR2 as SYDVKM. After removal of 4 bases from V and 0 bases from J, the junction contained 17 bases not matched to a gene. The CDR3 extends over 21 amino acids. CDR3: CASSWFLAGLADGVSYNEQFF. In DNA, the CDR3 is TGTGCCAGCAGTTGGTTTCTAGCGGGACTAGCGGACGGGGTCTCCTACAATGAGCAGTTCTTC.

This chain connects TRBV5-1 to TRBJ2-5; D perhaps matches TRBD1 (6 bases). The CDR3 sequence is 14 residues long. The germline CDR1 and CDR2 sequences are SGHRS and YFSETQ. Trimming took 4 bases from V and 1 from J, leaving 11 bases between them. In DNA form, the CDR3 reads TGCGCCAGCAGCGGGGGCCTCCTCCAAGAGACCCAGTACTTC. Its translation: CASSGGLLQETQYF.

The chain is built from TRBV10-3 and TRBJ2-1; D is uncertain. The germline V gene has CDR1 ENHRY and CDR2 SYGVKD. Deletions cut 6 bases from V and 5 bases from J, with 17 bases between. This CDR3 comprises 15 residues. Here the CDR3 reads CAIRSRTAADNEQFF. The CDR3 DNA is TGTGCCATCAGGAGCAGAACGGCGGCGGACAATGAGCAGTTCTTC.

The chain employs TRBV5-1 and TRBJ2-2; tentative D call: TRBD1 (6 bases). This CDR3 is built from 15 residues. Germline CDR1 SGHRS, CDR2 YFSETQ. The V gene lost 1 base and the J gene lost 6 bases, with 13 bases spanning the gap. The CDR3 loop reads CASSLQGSLAGELFF. The CDR3 DNA follows: TGCGCCAGCAGCTTGCAGGGGAGTCTCGCCGGGGAGCTGTTTTTT.

Concerning this clone itself: The same CDR3 is also encoded by other DNA sequences in this sample. This sequence joins TRBV19 and TRBJ2-7; 8 bases map to TRBD1. After removal of 6 bases from V and 3 bases from J, the junction contained 7 bases not matched to a gene. The CDR3 is made up of 14 amino acids. Germline loops: CDR1 LNHDA, CDR2 SQIVND (reference sequence). CDR3 nucleotides: TGTGCCAGTAGCCCTCCGGACAGGGTCTACGAGCAGTACTTC. This sequence encodes CASSPPDRVYEQYF.

The chain carries TRBV21-1 and TRBJ2-7; TRBD2 is the table's D call, not checked against the DNA. TRBV21-1 is recorded as a pseudogene. The CDR3 contains 15 residues. CDR3 sequence: CASSKGRDYPYEQYF. The CDR3 DNA is TGTGCCAGCAGCAAAGGTAGGGACTATCCCTACGAGCAGTACTTC.

The sample holds one count of this clone. V and J are TRBV7-3 and TRBJ2-7; 9 bases agree with TRBD2. The junction had 4 bases not matched to a gene; V was cut back by 5 bases and J by 2 bases. This CDR3 has 14 residues. Germline V gene data show CDR1 as SGHTA and CDR2 as FQGTGA. The CDR3 DNA follows: TGTGCCAGCAGCCGGACTAGCGCCACCTACGAGCAGTACTTC. Its translation is CASSRTSATYEQYF. The full variable domain, rest sourced from reference TRBV7-3 and TRBJ2-7, is GAGVSQTPSNKVTEKGKYVELRCDPISGHTALYWYRQSLGQGPEFLIYFQGTGAADDSGLPNDRFFAVRPEGSVSTLKIQRTERGDSAVYLCASSRTSATYEQYFGPGTRLTVT.

This chain links TRBV4-1 with TRBJ2-7; no clear D. CDR1 MGHRA and CDR2 YSYEKL come from the germline V gene. Trimming stripped 3 bases from V and 3 bases from J, with 18 bases between. The CDR3 extends over 16 amino acids. DNA of the CDR3: TGCGCCAGCAGCCAGGGTGACTTTCACAAGGTCTACGAGCAGTACTTC. This gives the protein CASSQGDFHKVYEQYF.

Note on this clone: The sample has other DNA sequences that encode this CDR3 too. The chain is built from TRBV9 and TRBJ2-3; 7 bases align to TRBD2. The CDR3 totals 16 residues. J gave up 0 bases and V 0 bases, and 4 bases lay outside the gene matches. Germline CDR1 is SGDLS and CDR2 is YYNGEE. CDR3: CASSVGLAASTDTQYF. The CDR3 bases are TGTGCCAGCAGCGTAGGCCTAGCGGCTAGCACAGATACGCAGTATTTT. Supplemented by reference TRBV9 and TRBJ2-3, the full variable domain reads DSGVTQTPKHLITATGQRVTLRCSPRSGDLSVYWYQQSLDQGLQFLIQYYNGEERAKGNILERFSAQQFPDLHSELNLSSLELGDSALYFCASSVGLAASTDTQYFGPGTRLTVL.

The table lists this clone with a count of one. V is TRBV6-6 and J is TRBJ2-3, with TRBD2 identical over 7 bases. The CDR3 extends over 16 amino acids. Trimming took 6 bases from V and 0 from J; bases not matched to a gene: 9. The germline gives CDR1 MNHNY, CDR2 SVGAGI (reference sequence). CDR3 sequence: CASRAGLQLSTDTQYF. The CDR3 nucleotides read TGTGCCAGCAGAGCGGGACTCCAGCTTAGCACAGATACGCAGTATTTT.

The J gene is TRBJ1-1, the V gene TRBV19; possible D gene TRBD1, 6 bases. The V end lost 6 bases, the J end lost 5 bases, and 22 bases lay between the germline ends. Germline V gene sequence: CDR1 LNHDA, CDR2 SQIVND (reference sequence). The CDR3 contains 16 residues. The CDR3, as DNA: TGTGCCAGTAGATCCTTAGGGGGGGCGCCGGGTACTGAAGCTTTCTTT. This gives the protein CASRSLGGAPGTEAFF.

With regard to this clone: Other DNA sequences in this sample translate to the same CDR3. J is TRBJ2-7 and V is TRBV6-5; 7 bases agree with TRBD1. Germline CDR1 MNHEY, CDR2 SVGAGI. The CDR3 length is 14 residues. Trimming took 0 bases from V and 3 from J; bases not matched to a gene: 2. The CDR3 sequence: CASSYSRQGYEQYF. Written as DNA, the CDR3 is TGTGCCAGCAGTTACTCTCGACAGGGCTACGAGCAGTACTTC.

The chain is built from TRBV20-1 and TRBJ1-2; D unresolved. The CDR3 contains 11 residues. V lost 7 bases and J 4 bases, leaving 10 bases between the germline ends. Germline CDR1 DFQATT, CDR2 SNEGSKA (reference sequence). The CDR3 DNA reads as TGCAGTGTAGGATCGACCTATGGCTACACCTTC. Protein: CSVGSTYGYTF.

CDR3 residues: CASSVATGVNYGYTF. CDR3 DNA: TGTGCCAGCAGCGTAGCTACAGGGGTGAACTATGGCTACACCTTC. The chain has TRBV9 and TRBJ1-2, with 7 nucleotides matching TRBD1. CDR1 and CDR2 from the germline V gene are SGDLS and YYNGEE. CDR3 length equals 15 residues. V shed 0 bases, J shed 2 bases, and the junction held 4 bases outside the gene matches.

In its sample, this clone was seen once. The chain employs TRBV7-2 and TRBJ2-3; D not resolved. V lost 5 bases and J lost 4, with 7 bases in between. This CDR3 spans 12 amino acids. Germline V gives CDR1 SGHTA, CDR2 FQGNSA. The CDR3 DNA reads as TGTGCCAGCAGCCCAATGGCAGATACGCAGTATTTT. It encodes CASSPMADTQYF. Drawing the rest from reference TRBV7-2 and TRBJ2-3, the complete variable domain is GAGVSQSPSNKVTEKGKDVELRCDPISGHTALYWYRQSLGQGLEFLIYFQGNSAPDKSGLPSDRFSAERTGGSVSTLTIQRTQQEDSAVYLCASSPMADTQYFGPGTRLTVL.

This rearrangement joins TRBV4-3 to TRBJ1-4; TRBD1 matches 7 bases. Germline lookup yields CDR1 LGHNA and CDR2 YSLEER. CDR3 length equals 21 residues. V dropped 0 bases and J dropped 7; count of bases not matched to a gene: 23. In DNA, the CDR3 is TGCGCCAGCAGCCAAGATAGAAGGGGCGTCGGGACAGCCTTTGGGGTTGAAAAACTGTTTTTT. Translating it yields CASSQDRRGVGTAFGVEKLFF.

A note on this clone: Different DNA sequences within this sample yield the same CDR3. The V call is TRBV7-2, the J call TRBJ2-3; tentatively, D is TRBD1 (5 bases). This CDR3 is 15 amino acids long. V shed 1 base and J shed 0 bases, with 8 bases lying between them. Germline V gene sequence: CDR1 SGHTA, CDR2 FQGNSA. In DNA form, the CDR3 reads TGTGCCAGCAGCTTAGTAAGGGGTAGCACAGATACGCAGTATTTT. It codes for CASSLVRGSTDTQYF.

V usage is TRBV7-2 and J usage is TRBJ2-1, with 8 nucleotides matching TRBD1. CDR1 is SGHTA and CDR2 is FQGNSA in the germline V gene. Trimming removed 4 bases from V and 2 bases from J; junction bases left unmatched: 7. The CDR3 totals 16 residues. The CDR3 sequence: CASSSFTGGTYNEQFF. The CDR3 bases are TGTGCCAGCAGCTCATTTACAGGGGGAACCTACAATGAGCAGTTCTTC.

The rearrangement joins TRBV5-1 to TRBJ2-1; perhaps D is TRBD1 or TRBD2 (5 bases each). The V gene's germline CDR1 is SGHRS and CDR2 YFSETQ. V was shortened by 4 bases and J by 8 bases, with 22 bases between the two germline ends. The CDR3 has 16 amino acids. The CDR3 loop reads CASSPGTLTEVDEQFF. The CDR3 region has the DNA TGCGCCAGCAGCCCCGGGACCCTCACGGAAGTAGATGAGCAGTTCTTC.

V usage is TRBV11-2 and J usage is TRBJ2-5; D unclear. V was shortened by 4 bases and J by 1 base, with 10 bases between the two germline ends. The CDR3 totals 14 residues. The V gene's germline CDR1 is SGHAT and CDR2 FQNNGV. The CDR3 DNA sequence: TGTGCCAGCAGCTCCGCCTTCGTCCAAGAGACCCAGTACTTC. It specifies CASSSAFVQETQYF.

V gene TRBV9 combines with J gene TRBJ1-1, with 7 bases aligning to TRBD1. Germline V gene data show CDR1 as SGDLS and CDR2 as YYNGEE. Germline trimming cut 3 bases from V and 3 bases from J; bases unmatched to any gene: 2. The CDR3 length is 13 residues. CDR3 coding DNA: TGTGCCAGCAGCGATCAGGGGGACACTGAAGCTTTCTTT. It specifies CASSDQGDTEAFF.

A word on this clone: The sample contains more than one DNA sequence encoding this CDR3. The chain uses TRBV9 and TRBJ2-5, with D perhaps TRBD2 (5 bases). Germline values: CDR1 SGDLS, CDR2 YYNGEE. CDR3 length: 14 residues. V was cut by 0 bases and J by 2 bases, with 8 bases left in between. The CDR3 nucleotides are TGTGCCAGCAGCGTAGGGGGAGATCAAGAGACCCAGTACTTC. It translates to CASSVGGDQETQYF.

This chain links TRBV28 with TRBJ2-7; 12 bases align to TRBD2. The germline V gene has CDR1 MDHEN and CDR2 SYDVKM. The CDR3 contains 15 residues. V trimming: 5 bases; J trimming: 3 bases; junction bases outside the gene matches: 5. The CDR3 nucleotides are TGTGCCAGCAGTAGAAGACTAGCGGGGGACTACGAGCAGTACTTC. This sequence encodes CASSRRLAGDYEQYF.

Points on this clone: The same CDR3 arises from other DNA sequences in this sample as well. The genes are TRBV28 and TRBJ2-4; D may be TRBD1 or TRBD2 (5 bases each). The length of the CDR3 is 15 residues. V shed 4 bases and J shed 0 bases, with 10 bases lying between them. Germline V gene lookup returns CDR1 MDHEN and CDR2 SYDVKM. CDR3 sequence: CASSSGTLAKNIQYF. The CDR3, as DNA: TGTGCCAGCAGTTCAGGGACCCTAGCCAAAAACATTCAGTACTTC.

This clone showed up just a few times. The genes are TRBV2 and TRBJ1-1, with 8 bases fitting TRBD1. With 8 bases clipped from V and 4 bases from J, the junction kept 6 bases outside the gene matches. Germline values: CDR1 SNHLY, CDR2 FYNNEI. The CDR3 is made up of 13 amino acids. CDR3 residues: CASRQGLLTEAFF. CDR3 in DNA: TGTGCCAGCCGACAGGGGCTTCTCACTGAAGCTTTCTTT. The full variable domain, its missing parts supplied by reference TRBV2 and TRBJ1-1, is EPEVTQTPSHQVTQMGQEVILRCVPISNHLYFYWYRQILGQKVEFLVSFYNNEISEKSEIFDDQFSVERPDGSNFTLKIRSTKLEDSAMYFCASRQGLLTEAFFGQGTRLTVV.

The chain links TRBV25-1 to TRBJ2-1, with D perhaps being TRBD1 or TRBD2 (5 bases each). CDR3 length: 16 residues. With 2 bases removed from V and 1 base from J, the gap between germline ends came to 12 bases. Germline V gives CDR1 MGHDK, CDR2 SYGVNS. The CDR3 sequence: CASSEHGANSYNEQFF. The CDR3 nucleotides read TGTGCCAGCAGTGAACACGGGGCCAATTCCTACAATGAGCAGTTCTTC.

The chain combines TRBV6-5 with TRBJ2-5; D gene unclear. CDR3 length equals 15 residues. Germline CDR1 and CDR2: MNHEY and SVGAGI. Trimming stripped 0 bases from V and 6 bases from J, with 14 bases between. The CDR3 loop is CASSYSILGGQTQYF. CDR3 in DNA: TGTGCCAGCAGTTACTCGATCCTGGGTGGGCAGACCCAGTACTTC.

This chain connects TRBV27 to TRBJ2-1; TRBD1 agrees at 9 bases. J was trimmed by 3 bases and V by 7 bases; bases with no gene match: 4. From germline, CDR1 is MNHEY and CDR2 SMNVEV (reference sequence). This CDR3 contains 14 residues. The DNA of the CDR3 is TGTGCCAGCATACCGGGACAGGGCTACAATGAGCAGTTCTTC. Translated: CASIPGQGYNEQFF.

J is TRBJ2-7 and V is TRBV11-3; 10 bases are a match to TRBD2. V lost 5 bases and J lost 1; bases outside the gene matches: 8. The CDR3 has 16 residues. Germline assignment: CDR1 SGHNT and CDR2 YENEEA. CDR3 amino acids: CASSPGVAGGSYEQYF. The CDR3 bases are TGTGCCAGCAGCCCCGGCGTAGCGGGAGGATCCTACGAGCAGTACTTC.

The CDR3 bases are TGTGCCAGCAGTTCCGGGACAGCTCAAGAGACCCAGTACTTC. This translates into CASSSGTAQETQYF. This chain joins TRBV28 and TRBJ2-5; 7 bases map to TRBD1. Per germline, CDR1 MDHEN and CDR2 SYDVKM. CDR3 length: 14 residues. V was clipped by 4 bases and J by 2 bases; unmatched bases: 4.

This rearrangement joins TRBV18 to TRBJ2-7, with 8 nucleotides matching TRBD1. CDR1 and CDR2 from the germline V gene are KGHSH and LQKENI. This CDR3 is 13 amino acids long. J was trimmed by 2 bases and V by 4 bases; bases with no gene match: 1. This CDR3 reads CASSQGQAYEQYF. The CDR3 nucleotides read TGTGCCAGCTCACAGGGACAGGCCTACGAGCAGTACTTC.